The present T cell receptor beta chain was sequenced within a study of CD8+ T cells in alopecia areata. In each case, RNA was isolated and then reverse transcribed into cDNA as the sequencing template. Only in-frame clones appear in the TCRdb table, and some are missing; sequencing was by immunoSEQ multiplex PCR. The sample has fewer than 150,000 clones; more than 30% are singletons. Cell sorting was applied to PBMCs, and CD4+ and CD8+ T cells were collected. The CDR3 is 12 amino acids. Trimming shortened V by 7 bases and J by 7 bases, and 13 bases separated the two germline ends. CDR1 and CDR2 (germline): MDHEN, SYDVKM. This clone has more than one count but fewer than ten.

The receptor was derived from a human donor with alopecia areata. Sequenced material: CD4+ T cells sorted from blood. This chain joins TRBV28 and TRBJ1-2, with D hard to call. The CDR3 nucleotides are TGTGCCAGCACTGCCACAGCAGTTGGCTACACCTTC. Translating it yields CASTATAVGYTF.